This TCR beta chain emerged from a study of blood T cell repertoires in COVID-19. Produced via immunoSEQ multiplex PCR; TCRdb's table is partial and in-frame only. Of fewer than 35,000 clones detected, approximately 92% appear once; the ten largest clones hold approximately 30%. The CDR3 length is 15 residues. Trimming stripped 8 bases from V and 4 bases from J, with 20 bases between. In germline, CDR1 is MDHEN, CDR2 SYDVKM. The sample comprised peripheral blood. This sequence was found in a man older than 75 with acute or convalescent COVID-19. The V gene is TRBV28, the J gene TRBJ1-1, with D maybe TRBD1 (6 bases). CDR3 amino acids: CASEPGGGYGTEAFF. The CDR3 DNA follows: TGTGCCAGCGAACCAGGCGGGGGCTATGGCACTGAAGCTTTCTTT.